This is a list of T cell receptor beta chains from one sample in a study of T cells in Graves' hyperthyroidism and ophthalmopathy. MiXCR, run by TCRdb on the multiplex PCR reads, gives a single entry per CDR3 protein. The sample shows some 600,000 distinct CDR3 sequences, roughly 14% of them seen only once. Sequencing used blood. These receptors were collected from a woman in her thirties with Graves' hyperthyroidism that later progressed to Graves' ophthalmopathy. Each CDR3 is given with its conserved first and last residue. The D gene is left open where the match is weak. Size is stated for part of the rows, as once, few or many counts, or as a class when the clone is expanded.

D gene	V gene	clone size	J gene	CDR3 DNA	CDR3 protein
-	TRBV29-1	-	TRBJ1-1	TGCAGCGTTTATCATGGGCGGACTGAAGCTTTCTTT	CSVYHGRTEAFF
-	TRBV6-5	-	TRBJ1-5	TGTGCCAGCAGTTACAATCCGGGGCTTCCCCTTTTCAATCAGCCCCAGCATTTT	CASSYNPGLPLFNQPQHF
-	TRBV15	-	TRBJ2-1	TGTGCCACCAGCAGAGATCGAAGCGGAAATGAGCAGTTCTTC	CATSRDRSGNEQFF
-	TRBV28	many	TRBJ1-4	TGTGCCAGCAGTGCAGGGACAACTAATGAAAAACTGTTTTTT	CASSAGTTNEKLFF
TRBD1	TRBV7-2	many	TRBJ2-1	TGTGCCAGCAGCTTAATGGGACAGGTGAACAATGAGCAGTTCTTC	CASSLMGQVNNEQFF
TRBD2	TRBV11-3	many	TRBJ2-1	TGTGCCAGCAGCCCCGGGACTAGCGGAGGGAATGAGCAGTTCTTC	CASSPGTSGGNEQFF
-	TRBV2	few	TRBJ2-1	TGTGCCAGCAGGCTAGCGAGTTCCTACAATGAGCAGTTCTTC	CASRLASSYNEQFF
TRBD2	TRBV7-2	many	TRBJ2-2	TGTGCCAGCAGCCGACTAGCGGCTACGACCGGGGAGCTGTTTTTT	CASSRLAATTGELFF
TRBD2	TRBV7-2	many	TRBJ2-1	TGTGCCAGCAGCTTCGGGACTAATTACAATGAGCAGTTCTTC	CASSFGTNYNEQFF
-	TRBV24-1	-	TRBJ2-7	TGTGCCACCAGTGACCCGCGGGGGCCCGAGCAGTACTTC	CATSDPRGPEQYF
TRBD2	TRBV20-1	many	TRBJ2-5	TGCAGTGCTGATGGACGCGGAACTAGCGGGAACGTTGAGACCCAGTACTTC	CSADGRGTSGNVETQYF
TRBD2	TRBV9	many	TRBJ2-1	TGTGCCAGCAGCGGAGCGGGAGGTCCCTACAATGAGCAGTTCTTC	CASSGAGGPYNEQFF
TRBD1	TRBV12-3/TRBV12-4	many	TRBJ1-5	TGTGCCAGCAGTCTCCTACAGGGGGCAATGGGCAATCAGCCCCAGCATTTT	CASSLLQGAMGNQPQHF
TRBD2	TRBV7-3	many	TRBJ2-7	TGTGCCAGCAGCTTACTAGCGGGAGTAGGCTACGAGCAGTACTTC	CASSLLAGVGYEQYF
TRBD2	TRBV24-1	-	TRBJ2-3	TGTGCCACCAGTCAGGGACTAGCGGAAAGCACAGATACGCAGTATTTT	CATSQGLAESTDTQYF
-	TRBV11-3	many	TRBJ2-5	TGTGCCAGCAGCTCTCTACCCTCCCTCGGGAGCTTTGGGCAAGAGACCCAGTACTTC	CASSSLPSLGSFGQETQYF
-	TRBV18	many	TRBJ1-1	TGTGCCAGCTCGTACAAGAACACTGAAGCTTTCTTT	CASSYKNTEAFF
-	TRBV20-1	-	TRBJ1-4	TGCAGTGCCCAGGGCATGATGGGCGAAAAACTGTTTTTT	CSAQGMMGEKLFF
TRBD2	TRBV5-1	-	TRBJ2-5	TGCGCCAGCAGGGTGGGAGGGCAAGAGACCCAGTACTTC	CASRVGGQETQYF
TRBD1	TRBV7-8	-	TRBJ1-1	TGTGCCAGCAGCTGGGGGACAGGGGATGAAGCTTTCTTT	CASSWGTGDEAFF
TRBD2	TRBV2	many	TRBJ2-1	TGTGCCAGCAGTGGGCTAGCGGGAGGAAGGGATGAGCAGTTCTTC	CASSGLAGGRDEQFF
TRBD1	TRBV6-2/TRBV6-3	many	TRBJ2-7	TGTGCCAGCAGTCCCTCGGGACAGGGGGACTACGAGCAGTACTTC	CASSPSGQGDYEQYF